Sequencing of this T cell receptor beta chain was carried out in a study of cytomegalovirus exposure and HLA in healthy donors. PCR amplification relied on 60 Vbeta primers (plus 13 Jbeta primers). This table comes from immunoSEQ multiplex PCR, and its TCRdb copy is limited to in-frame clones, with some not included. The repertoire consists of about 93,000 clones, with around 78% occurring once and the leading ten covering 0.45% to 0.6%. V shed 7 bases and J 3 bases; nucleotides not matched to a gene: 8. This CDR3 is built from 15 residues. CDR1 is SGHVS and CDR2 is FQNEAQ in the germline V gene. This sequence originates from a man younger than 40 in good health and CMV-seronegative. Specimen: PBMCs. The rearrangement uses TRBV7-8 and TRBJ1-5, with 8 bases lining up with TRBD1. CDR3 residues: CASTPGTGSNQPQHF. The CDR3 bases are TGTGCCAGCACCCCCGGGACAGGCTCCAATCAGCCCCAGCATTTT.